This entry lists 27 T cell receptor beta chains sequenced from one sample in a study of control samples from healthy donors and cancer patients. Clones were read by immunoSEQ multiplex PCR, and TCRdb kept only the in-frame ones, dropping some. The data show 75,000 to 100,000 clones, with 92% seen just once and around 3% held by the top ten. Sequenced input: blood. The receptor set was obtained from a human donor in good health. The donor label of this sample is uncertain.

The CDR3 DNA sequence: TGTGCCAGCAGCTTGTCGAACTACAATGAAGCTTTCTTT. It translates to CASSLSNYNEAFF. The chain carries TRBV5-6 and TRBJ1-1; D not certain. The CDR3 extends over 13 amino acids. V was cut by 1 base and J by 7 bases, with 11 bases left in between. Germline lookup yields CDR1 SGHDT and CDR2 YYEEEE.

The CDR3 region is CASSLESGQPQHF. DNA for the CDR3: TGCGCCAGCAGCTTGGAGTCAGGACAGCCCCAGCATTTT. The V call is TRBV5-1, the J call TRBJ1-5, with D uncertain. CDR3 length: 13 amino acids. Trimming took off 0 bases at V and 7 bases at J, with 8 bases between the two ends. CDR1 and CDR2 from the germline V gene are SGHRS and YFSETQ.

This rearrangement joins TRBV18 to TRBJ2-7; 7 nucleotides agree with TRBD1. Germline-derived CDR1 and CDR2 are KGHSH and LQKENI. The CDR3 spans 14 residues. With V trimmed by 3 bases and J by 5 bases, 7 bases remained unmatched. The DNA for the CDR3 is TGTGCCAGCTCACCCGGACAGGTGCCTAACGAGCAGTACTTC. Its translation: CASSPGQVPNEQYF.

CDR3: CASSYSNFGTSTEAFF. The CDR3, as DNA: TGTGCCAGCAGTTACTCGAATTTCGGGACGAGCACTGAAGCTTTCTTT. V and J are TRBV6-5 and TRBJ1-1; D possibly corresponds to TRBD1 (5 bases). Trimming removed 0 bases from V and 4 bases from J, with 15 bases in between. The CDR3 spans 16 residues. Germline V lookup: CDR1 MNHEY, CDR2 SVGAGI.

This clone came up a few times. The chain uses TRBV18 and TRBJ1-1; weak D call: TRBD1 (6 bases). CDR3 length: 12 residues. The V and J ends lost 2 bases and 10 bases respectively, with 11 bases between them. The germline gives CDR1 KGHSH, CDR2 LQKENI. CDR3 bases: TGTGCCAGCTCACCAGCAGGGGCAGGAGCTTTCTTT. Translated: CASSPAGAGAFF.

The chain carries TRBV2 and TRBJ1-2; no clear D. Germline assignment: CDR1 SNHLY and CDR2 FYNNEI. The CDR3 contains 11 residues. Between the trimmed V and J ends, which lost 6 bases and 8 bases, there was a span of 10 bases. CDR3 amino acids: CASSRREGYTF. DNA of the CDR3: TGTGCCAGCAGCCGGAGGGAAGGCTACACCTTC.

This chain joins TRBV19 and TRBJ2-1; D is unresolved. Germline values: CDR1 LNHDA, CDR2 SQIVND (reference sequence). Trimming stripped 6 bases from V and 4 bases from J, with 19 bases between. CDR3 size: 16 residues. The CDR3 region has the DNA TGTGCCAGTAGGCCCCAAGACGGAGCCGTTTACAATGAGCAGTTCTTC. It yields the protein CASRPQDGAVYNEQFF.

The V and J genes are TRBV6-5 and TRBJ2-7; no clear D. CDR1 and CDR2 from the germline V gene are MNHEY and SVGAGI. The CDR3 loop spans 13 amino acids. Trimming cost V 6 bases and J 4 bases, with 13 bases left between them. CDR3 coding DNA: TGTGCCAGCAGGCAAACTGGGCAGTACGAGCAGTACGTC. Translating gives CASRQTGQYEQYV.

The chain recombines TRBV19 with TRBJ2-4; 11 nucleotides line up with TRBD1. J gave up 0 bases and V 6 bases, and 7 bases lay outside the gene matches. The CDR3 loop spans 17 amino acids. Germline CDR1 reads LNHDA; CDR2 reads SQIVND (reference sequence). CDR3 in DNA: TGTGCCAGTAGCCCGGACAGGGGGCGATTAGCCAAAAACATTCAGTACTTC. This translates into CASSPDRGRLAKNIQYF.

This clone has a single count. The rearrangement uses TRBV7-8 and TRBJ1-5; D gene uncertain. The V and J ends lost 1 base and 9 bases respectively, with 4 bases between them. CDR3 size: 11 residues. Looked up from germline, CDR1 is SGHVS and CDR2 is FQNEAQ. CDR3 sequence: CASSLDGPQHF. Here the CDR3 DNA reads TGTGCCAGCAGCTTAGACGGGCCCCAGCATTTT. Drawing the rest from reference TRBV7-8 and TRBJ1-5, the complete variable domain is GAGVSQSPRYKVAKRGQDVALRCDPISGHVSLFWYQQALGQGPEFLTYFQNEAQLDKSGLPSDRFFAERPEGSVSTLKIQRTQQEDSAVYLCASSLDGPQHFGDGTRLSIL.

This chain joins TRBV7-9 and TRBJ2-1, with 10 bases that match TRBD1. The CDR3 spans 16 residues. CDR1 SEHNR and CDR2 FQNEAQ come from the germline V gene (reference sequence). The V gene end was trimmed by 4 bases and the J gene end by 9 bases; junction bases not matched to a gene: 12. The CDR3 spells CASSSIRDRGSSEQFF. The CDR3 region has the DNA TGTGCCAGCAGCTCCATCCGGGACAGGGGATCCAGTGAGCAGTTCTTC. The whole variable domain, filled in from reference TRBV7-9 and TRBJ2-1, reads DTGVSQNPRHKITKRGQNVTFRCDPISEHNRLYWYRQTLGQGPEFLTYFQNEAQLEKSRLLSDRFSAERPKGSFSTLEIQRTEQGDSAMYLCASSSIRDRGSSEQFFGPGTRLTVL.

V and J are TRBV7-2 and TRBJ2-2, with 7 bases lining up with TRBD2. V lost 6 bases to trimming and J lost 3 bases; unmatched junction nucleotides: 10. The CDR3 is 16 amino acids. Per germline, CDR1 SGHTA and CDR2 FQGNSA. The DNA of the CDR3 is TGTGCCAGCAGTTTTGGGGGGGGACCGGACACCGGGGAGCTGTTTTTT. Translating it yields CASSFGGGPDTGELFF.

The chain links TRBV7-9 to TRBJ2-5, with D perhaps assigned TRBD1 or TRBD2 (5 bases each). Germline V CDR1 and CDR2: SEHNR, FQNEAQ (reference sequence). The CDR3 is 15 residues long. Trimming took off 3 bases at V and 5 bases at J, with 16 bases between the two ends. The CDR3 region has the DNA TGTGCCAGCAGCTTCCGGGACCTCTTCGGGGAGACCCAGTACTTC. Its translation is CASSFRDLFGETQYF.

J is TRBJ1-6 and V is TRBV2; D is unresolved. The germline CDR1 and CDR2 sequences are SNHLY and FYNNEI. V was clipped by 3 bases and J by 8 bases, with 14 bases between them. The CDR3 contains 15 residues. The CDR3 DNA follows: TGTGCCAGCAGTGATTCCAGAGGTTGGGATTCACCCCTCCACTTT. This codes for CASSDSRGWDSPLHF. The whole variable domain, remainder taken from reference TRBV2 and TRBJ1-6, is EPEVTQTPSHQVTQMGQEVILRCVPISNHLYFYWYRQILGQKVEFLVSFYNNEISEKSEIFDDQFSVERPDGSNFTLKIRSTKLEDSAMYFCASSDSRGWDSPLHFGNGTRLTVT.

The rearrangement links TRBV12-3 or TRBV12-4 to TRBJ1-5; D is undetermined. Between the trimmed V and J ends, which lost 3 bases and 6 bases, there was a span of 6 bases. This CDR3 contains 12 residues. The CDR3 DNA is TGTGCCAGCAGTTTCTGGGGTCAGCCCCAGCATTTT. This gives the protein CASSFWGQPQHF.

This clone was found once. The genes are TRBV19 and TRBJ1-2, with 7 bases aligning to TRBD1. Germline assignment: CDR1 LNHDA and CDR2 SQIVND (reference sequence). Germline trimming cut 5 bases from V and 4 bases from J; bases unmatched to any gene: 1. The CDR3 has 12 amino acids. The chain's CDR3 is CASSGQVYGYTF. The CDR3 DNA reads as TGTGCCAGTAGTGGACAGGTCTATGGCTACACCTTC.

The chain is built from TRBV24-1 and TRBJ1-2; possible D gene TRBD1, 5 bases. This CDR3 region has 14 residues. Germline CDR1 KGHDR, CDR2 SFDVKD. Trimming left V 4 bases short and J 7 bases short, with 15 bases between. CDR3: CATSDLWGLSGYTF. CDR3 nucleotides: TGTGCCACCAGTGACTTGTGGGGGTTATCTGGCTACACCTTC.

The DNA for the CDR3 is TGTGCCAGCAGTAACCTACGGGCCAGCGCAGGTGGCTACACCTTC. The encoded protein is CASSNLRASAGGYTF. V usage is TRBV28 and J usage is TRBJ1-2, with D unclear. This CDR3 is 15 amino acids long. Per the germline V gene, CDR1 is MDHEN and CDR2 is SYDVKM. V gave up 5 bases and J gave up 7 bases, with 20 bases separating them.

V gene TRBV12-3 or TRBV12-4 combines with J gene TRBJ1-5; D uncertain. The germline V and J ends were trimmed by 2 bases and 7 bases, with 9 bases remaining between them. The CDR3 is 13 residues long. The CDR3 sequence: CASSLRSQQPQHF. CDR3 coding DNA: TGTGCCAGCAGTTTACGCTCCCAACAGCCCCAGCATTTT.

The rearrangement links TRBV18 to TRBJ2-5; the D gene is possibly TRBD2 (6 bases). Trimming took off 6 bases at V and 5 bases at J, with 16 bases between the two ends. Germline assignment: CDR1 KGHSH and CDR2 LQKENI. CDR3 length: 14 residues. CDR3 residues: CASSSVSGVETQYF. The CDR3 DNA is TGTGCCAGCTCCTCAGTGTCGGGGGTGGAGACCCAGTACTTC.

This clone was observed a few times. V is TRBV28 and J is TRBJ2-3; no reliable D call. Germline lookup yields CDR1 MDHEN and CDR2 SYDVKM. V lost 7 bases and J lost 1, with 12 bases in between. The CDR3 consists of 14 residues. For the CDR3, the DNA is TGTGCCAGCACTCCCGACGGCGGCACAGATACGCAGTATTTT. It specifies CASTPDGGTDTQYF. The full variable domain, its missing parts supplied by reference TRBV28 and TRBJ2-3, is DVKVTQSSRYLVKRTGEKVFLECVQDMDHENMFWYRQDPGLGLRLIYFSYDVKMKEKGDIPEGYSVSREKKERFSLILESASTNQTSMYLCASTPDGGTDTQYFGPGTRLTVL.

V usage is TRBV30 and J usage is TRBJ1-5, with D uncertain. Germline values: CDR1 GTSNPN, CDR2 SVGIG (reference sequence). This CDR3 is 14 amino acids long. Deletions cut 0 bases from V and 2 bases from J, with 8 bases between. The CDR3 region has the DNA TGTGCCTGGAGTGTAAAGTTGGGCAATCAGCCCCAGCATTTT. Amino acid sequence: CAWSVKLGNQPQHF. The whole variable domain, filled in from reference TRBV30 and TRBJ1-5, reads SQTIHQWPATLVQPVGSPLSLECTVEGTSNPNLYWYRQAAGRGLQLLFYSVGIGQISSEVPQNLSASRPQDRQFILSSKKLLLSDSGFYLCAWSVKLGNQPQHFGDGTRLSIL.

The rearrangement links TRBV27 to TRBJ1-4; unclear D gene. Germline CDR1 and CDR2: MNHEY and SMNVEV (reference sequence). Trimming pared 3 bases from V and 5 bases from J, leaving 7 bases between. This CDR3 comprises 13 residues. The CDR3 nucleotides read TGTGCCAGCAGTTTGGTACAAAATGAAAAACTGTTTTTT. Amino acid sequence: CASSLVQNEKLFF.

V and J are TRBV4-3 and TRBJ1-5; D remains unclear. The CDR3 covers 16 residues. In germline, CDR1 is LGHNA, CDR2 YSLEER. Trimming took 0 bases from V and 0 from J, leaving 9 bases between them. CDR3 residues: CASSQDSAYSNQPQHF. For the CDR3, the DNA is TGCGCCAGCAGCCAAGATTCGGCGTATAGCAATCAGCCCCAGCATTTT.

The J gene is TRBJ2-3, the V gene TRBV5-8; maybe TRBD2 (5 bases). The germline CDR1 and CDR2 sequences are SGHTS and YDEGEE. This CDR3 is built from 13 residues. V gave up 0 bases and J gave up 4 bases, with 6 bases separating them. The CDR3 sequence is CASSLGRADTQYF. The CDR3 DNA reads TGTGCCAGCAGCTTGGGGCGGGCAGATACGCAGTATTTT. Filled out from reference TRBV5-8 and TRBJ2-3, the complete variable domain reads EAGVTQSPTHLIKTRGQQATLRCSPISGHTSVYWYQQALGLGLQFLLWYDEGEERNRGNFPPRFSGRQFPNYSSELNVNALELEDSALYLCASSLGRADTQYFGPGTRLTVL.

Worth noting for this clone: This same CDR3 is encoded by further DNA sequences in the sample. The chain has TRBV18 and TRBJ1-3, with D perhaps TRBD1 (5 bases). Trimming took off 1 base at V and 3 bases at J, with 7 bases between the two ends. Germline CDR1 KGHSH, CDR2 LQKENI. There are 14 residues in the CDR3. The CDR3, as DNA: TGTGCCAGCTCACCACAGGGGAGTGGAAACACCATATATTTT. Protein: CASSPQGSGNTIYF.

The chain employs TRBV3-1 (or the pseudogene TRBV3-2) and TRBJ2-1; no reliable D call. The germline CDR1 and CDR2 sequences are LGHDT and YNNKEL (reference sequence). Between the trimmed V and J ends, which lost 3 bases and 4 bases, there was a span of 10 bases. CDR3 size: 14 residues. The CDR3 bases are TGTGCCAGCAGCCACCGCCGGAATTACAATGAGCAGTTCTTC. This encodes CASSHRRNYNEQFF.